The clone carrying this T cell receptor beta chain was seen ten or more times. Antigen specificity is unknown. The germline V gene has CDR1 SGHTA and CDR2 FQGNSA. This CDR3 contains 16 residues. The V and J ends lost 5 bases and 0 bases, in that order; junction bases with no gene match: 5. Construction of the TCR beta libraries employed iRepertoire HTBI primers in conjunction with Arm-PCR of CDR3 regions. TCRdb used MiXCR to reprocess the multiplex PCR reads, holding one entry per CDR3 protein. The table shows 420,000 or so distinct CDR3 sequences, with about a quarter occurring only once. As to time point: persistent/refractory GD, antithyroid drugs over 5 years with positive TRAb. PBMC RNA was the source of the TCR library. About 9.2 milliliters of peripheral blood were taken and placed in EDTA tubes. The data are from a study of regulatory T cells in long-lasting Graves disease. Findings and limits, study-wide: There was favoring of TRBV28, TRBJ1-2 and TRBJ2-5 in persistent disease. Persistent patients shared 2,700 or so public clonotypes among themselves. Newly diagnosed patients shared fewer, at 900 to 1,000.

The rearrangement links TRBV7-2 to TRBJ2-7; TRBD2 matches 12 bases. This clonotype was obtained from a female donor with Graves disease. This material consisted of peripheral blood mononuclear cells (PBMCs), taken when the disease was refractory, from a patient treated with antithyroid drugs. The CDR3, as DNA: TGTGCCAGCAGCAGGACGACTAGCGGGAGCTCCTACGAGCAGTACTTC. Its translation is CASSRTTSGSSYEQYF.